The 14 T cell receptor beta chains below come from one sample, sequenced in a study of T cell repertoires in cytomegalovirus infection (dated by TCRdb to about 2019). These reads were obtained on an Illumina HiSeq 1500. The public reads were run again by TCRdb, first through fastp at Q25 and then through MiXCR, and only productive beta chains were kept. Under each unique CDR3 protein, matching rows form one entry showing the most common genes and DNA. The sample table records 350,000 to 500,000 distinct CDR3 sequences; approximately 31% of these occur just once. 12% to 15% of the sample rests with the top ten. Sequences were obtained from PBMCs. All receptors derive from a human donor in good health (CMV status not recorded). Some clones in this sample may be carry-over from other donors' samples.

This clonotype was found many times. The V gene is TRBV7-2, the J gene TRBJ1-2; 7 nucleotides line up with TRBD1. CDR1 is SGHTA, CDR2 FQGNSA, per germline. V trimming: 1 base; J trimming: 4 bases; junction bases outside the gene matches: 6. This CDR3 region has 15 residues. The CDR3 sequence is CASSLGPGQLYGYTF. For the CDR3, the DNA is TGTGCCAGCAGCTTAGGCCCGGGACAGCTCTATGGCTACACCTTC.

This rearrangement joins TRBV10-3 to TRBJ2-1, with a possible D match to TRBD1 (5 bases). The CDR3 covers 12 residues. Looked up from germline, CDR1 is ENHRY and CDR2 is SYGVKD. The ends were cut back, 2 bases at V and 9 bases at J, with 8 bases in the middle. CDR3: CAISEEGAEQFF. In DNA, the CDR3 is TGTGCCATCAGTGAGGAAGGGGCTGAGCAGTTCTTC.

Only a few counts were recorded for this clonotype. The CDR3 bases are TGTGCCAGCAGCCAAGAAGGGACAGGGAATCAGCCCCAGCATTTT. Its translation: CASSQEGTGNQPQHF. The chain employs TRBV4-2 and TRBJ1-5; 9 bases agree with TRBD1. The CDR3 runs to 15 residues. V trimming: 0 bases; J trimming: 4 bases; junction bases outside the gene matches: 1. Germline CDR1 reads LGHNA; CDR2 reads YNFKEQ.

This chain uses TRBV6-2 or TRBV6-3 with TRBJ2-4; no reliable D call. Germline V gene lookup returns CDR1 MNHEY and CDR2 SVGEGT. This CDR3 is built from 14 residues. V was cut by 2 bases and J by 3 bases, with 8 bases left in between. CDR3 protein: CASSYDQLKNIQYF. The CDR3 DNA sequence: TGTGCCAGCAGTTACGATCAGCTCAAAAACATTCAGTACTTC.

This clonotype was picked up many times. The chain has TRBV7-8 and TRBJ2-1; D remains ambiguous. Germline CDR1 is SGHVS and CDR2 is FQNEAQ. This CDR3 region has 17 residues. Trimming cost V 2 bases and J 1 base, with 15 bases left between them. CDR3 loop: CASSLKRVGSSYNEQFF. The CDR3 nucleotides are TGTGCCAGCAGCTTAAAAAGGGTTGGTTCATCCTACAATGAGCAGTTCTTC.

This clonotype was observed many times. The rearrangement uses TRBV7-8 and TRBJ2-1; either TRBD1 or TRBD2 may fit D (5 bases each). CDR3 length: 16 residues. Trimming left V 5 bases short and J 1 base short, with 15 bases between. CDR1 is SGHVS and CDR2 is FQNEAQ in the germline V gene. CDR3: CASSLRGALSYNEQFF. The CDR3 coding sequence is TGTGCCAGCAGCCTACGAGGGGCTCTGTCCTACAATGAGCAGTTCTTC.

In regard to this clonotype: Relative to the germline gene, one junction end is altered; a read error may explain this. V is TRBV6-2 or TRBV6-3 and J is TRBJ1-2; D gene unclear. Germline V lookup: CDR1 MNHEY, CDR2 SVGEGT. This CDR3 contains 12 residues. The CDR3 loop is CASSGLAPGLLF. The CDR3 nucleotides read TGTGCCAGCAGCGGACTTGCCCCGGGATTGCTCTTC.

The chain carries TRBV6-1 and TRBJ1-5, with 10 bases identical to TRBD1. The CDR3 loop spans 15 amino acids. V lost 7 bases, J lost 0 bases, and 3 bases stayed unmatched. Germline V gives CDR1 MNHNS, CDR2 SASEGT. This CDR3 reads CASIWDRGSNQPQHF. The CDR3 DNA sequence: TGTGCCAGCATCTGGGACAGGGGTAGCAATCAGCCCCAGCATTTT.

This chain joins TRBV6-2 or TRBV6-3 and TRBJ2-1, with 13 bases that match TRBD2. Trimming at V came to 0 bases and at J to 8 bases, leaving 7 bases not matched to a gene. In germline, CDR1 is MNHEY, CDR2 SVGEGT. The CDR3 covers 17 residues. The CDR3, as DNA: TGTGCCAGCAGTTACTCGAAACTAGCGGGGGGGAGGGATGAGCAGTTCTTC. Its translation is CASSYSKLAGGRDEQFF.

Comment on this clonotype: A junction end diverges from the germline sequence, so it may reflect a read error. The V gene is TRBV2, the J gene TRBJ2-7; TRBD1 aligns across 7 bases. There are 13 residues in the CDR3. Germline assignment: CDR1 SNHLY and CDR2 FYNNEI. The CDR3 sequence is CASSSGTAYETSF. CDR3 nucleotide sequence: TGTGCCAGCAGTTCCGGGACAGCCTACGAGACGTCCTTC.

This chain connects TRBV28 to TRBJ2-7; 8 positions agree with TRBD2. Germline V gene sequence: CDR1 MDHEN, CDR2 SYDVKM. The CDR3 sequence is 14 residues long. With V trimmed by 5 bases and J by 5 bases, 8 bases remained unmatched. CDR3 nucleotide sequence: TGTGCCAGCAGTCCCCCCGGGGGGGCCAACGAGCAGTACTTC. Translating it yields CASSPPGGANEQYF.

This clonotype was detected once. A much larger clonotype is one base distant, so this may be a read error. In this CDR3 the conserved last residue, phenylalanine or tryptophan, is missing, so a read error is likely. The V gene is TRBV7-2, the J gene TRBJ2-1; D is ambiguous. Germline lookup yields CDR1 SGHTA and CDR2 FQGNSA. V was pared by 5 bases and J by 0 bases, with 11 bases between. This CDR3 region has 15 residues. Here the CDR3 DNA reads TGTGCCAGCAGCAAGGGAACCAGCTCCTACAATGAGCAGTTCTTA. It yields the protein CASSKGTSSYNEQFL.

The V call is TRBV19, the J call TRBJ1-1; tentative D call: TRBD1 (5 bases). Deletions cut 7 bases from V and 3 bases from J, with 18 bases between. Germline CDR1 reads LNHDA; CDR2 reads SQIVND (reference sequence). This CDR3 region has 15 residues. The CDR3 loop reads CASTSPIGAHTEAFF. CDR3 bases: TGTGCCAGTACTTCTCCGATTGGGGCCCACACTGAAGCTTTCTTT.

This clonotype was seen only a few times. The chain links TRBV11-2 to TRBJ1-1, with unresolved D. The CDR3 contains 11 residues. Germline CDR1 SGHAT, CDR2 FQNNGV. The ends were cut back, 5 bases at V and 10 bases at J, with 11 bases in the middle. The CDR3 protein is CASSRFEIAFF. In nucleotides, the CDR3 is TGTGCCAGCAGCCGCTTCGAAATAGCTTTCTTT.